The clone carrying this TCR beta chain is judged medium-sized. Its antigen remains unknown. This beta chain was picked up by a library intended for alpha chains and is off target, so its count carries little meaning. V was trimmed by 5 bases and J by 0 bases, leaving 5 bases between them. CDR1 is LGHNT, CDR2 FRNRAP, per germline. This CDR3 contains 13 residues. These data are taken from a study of spatial heterogeneity in lung cancer. Documented time point: sample taken at primary tumor resection. Untreated early-stage non-small cell lung cancer patients, about 70 in total, were the donors. One entry per CDR3 protein results from TCRdb running MiXCR on the 5' RACE reads. The table records under 7,500 distinct CDR3 sequences, around 14% of them present only once. General observations from the study: Expanded alpha and beta TCR counts within tumors tracked tumor mutation counts.

The V gene is TRBV12-5, the J gene TRBJ2-4; no clear D. The sample consisted of lung tumor tissue, taken at surgery. The clonotype comes from a female donor with early-stage non-small cell lung cancer. The CDR3 reads CASGRVAKNIQYF. The CDR3 bases are TGTGCTAGTGGTAGGGTAGCCAAAAACATTCAGTACTTC.